This TCR beta chain is drawn from a study of blood T cell repertoires in COVID-19. Overall study context: Sites in the United States, Italy and Spain provided acute and convalescent COVID-19 samples. Sample material is recorded as cDNA or gDNA derived from T cells, B-cell-depleted T cells, or PBMCs.

As handled by the study authors: For nucleated cells, counts were estimated from reference gene primer amplification. Sequenced by immunoSEQ multiplex PCR; TCRdb stores in-frame clones only, minus some. V and J calls and clone size are copied from that table; D and trimming were computed from the DNA. The sample contains a few hundred thousand clones, more than 75% of which appear only once. This CDR3 comprises 16 residues. Germline V gene lookup returns CDR1 SEHNR and CDR2 FQNEAQ (reference sequence). V was pared by 4 bases and J by 10 bases, with 11 bases of the junction left unmatched. This sequence was found in a human donor in a cohort sampled during active COVID-19. Sample: peripheral blood. V gene TRBV7-9 combines with J gene TRBJ1-5; TRBD1 matches at 12 bases. CDR3 coding DNA: TGTGCCAGCAGCTCCGGGACAGGGGGCCCTTCAGTACCCCAGCATTTT. It is translated as CASSSGTGGPSVPQHF.